Each of the 27 T cell receptor beta chains below was sequenced from the same sample in a study of T-cell reconstitution after alpha-beta-depleted transplantation in children. It was with unique molecular identifiers that the TCRbeta library was prepared. Using its own MiXCR run on the PCR reads, TCRdb lists one record per CDR3 protein. Of 250,000 to 300,000 distinct CDR3 sequences detected, 10% appear once; the ten largest clones hold 7.5%. The sequencing here drew on PBMCs, taken before TCRalphabeta/CD19-depleted stem cell transplant. The receptors were gathered from a boy under two years old with acute myeloid leukemia, due to receive a stem cell transplant.

This clonotype was seen ten or more times. The chain is built from TRBV7-8 and TRBJ2-4, with D perhaps being TRBD1 or TRBD2 (5 bases each). The germline V and J ends were trimmed by 2 bases and 0 bases, with 20 bases remaining between them. Germline V CDR1 and CDR2: SGHVS, FQNEAQ. This CDR3 region has 19 residues. CDR3 in amino acids: CASSLSGTKWLLAKNIQYF. CDR3 nucleotides: TGTGCCAGCAGCTTAAGTGGGACCAAGTGGCTTCTAGCCAAAAACATTCAGTACTTC.

This clonotype has only a few counts. The chain is built from TRBV7-8 and TRBJ2-7; D gene uncertain. CDR3 length: 16 amino acids. CDR1 and CDR2 (germline): SGHVS, FQNEAQ. The V gene lost 0 bases and the J gene lost 0 bases, with 12 bases spanning the gap. The CDR3 loop is CASSLARTRVSYEQYF. In nucleotides, the CDR3 is TGTGCCAGCAGCTTAGCGCGGACGCGAGTCTCCTACGAGCAGTACTTC. Supplemented by reference TRBV7-8 and TRBJ2-7, the full variable domain reads GAGVSQSPRYKVAKRGQDVALRCDPISGHVSLFWYQQALGQGPEFLTYFQNEAQLDKSGLPSDRFFAERPEGSVSTLKIQRTQQEDSAVYLCASSLARTRVSYEQYFGPGTRLTVT.

This clonotype was recorded at least ten times. The rearrangement links TRBV20-1 to TRBJ1-2, with TRBD1 matching over 7 bases. V lost 5 bases and J lost 9; bases outside the gene matches: 9. Germline V gives CDR1 DFQATT, CDR2 SNEGSKA (reference sequence). This CDR3 spans 12 amino acids. Here the CDR3 DNA reads TGCAGTGCTCCCCGACAGGGTAGGAGCTACACCTTC. The encoded protein is CSAPRQGRSYTF.

This clonotype was counted at least ten times. The CDR3 reads CASSYSPFRYNEQFF. CDR3 coding DNA: TGTGCCAGCAGCTACAGCCCTTTTAGGTACAATGAGCAGTTCTTC. The chain employs TRBV7-9 and TRBJ2-1; D unresolved. This CDR3 contains 15 residues. Germline V gene data show CDR1 as SEHNR and CDR2 as FQNEAQ (reference sequence). V was clipped by 4 bases and J by 4 bases, with 14 bases between them.

This clonotype came up a few times. The chain links TRBV28 to TRBJ2-3; D is unresolved. V lost 5 bases and J 0 bases, leaving 6 bases between the germline ends. CDR3 size: 13 residues. Per germline, CDR1 MDHEN and CDR2 SYDVKM. In DNA form, the CDR3 reads TGTGCCAGCAGTATCCCTAGCACAGATACGCAGTATTTT. It is translated as CASSIPSTDTQYF.

This clonotype came up many times. The J gene is TRBJ2-1, the V gene TRBV20-1; D gene uncertain. The CDR3 contains 13 residues. Trimming removed 6 bases from V and 1 base from J, with 10 bases in between. The germline V gene has CDR1 DFQATT and CDR2 SNEGSKA (reference sequence). The chain's CDR3 is CSALSVSYNEQFF. As DNA, the CDR3 is TGCAGTGCCCTATCAGTGTCCTACAATGAGCAGTTCTTC.

This clonotype was detected ten times or more. This sequence joins TRBV2 and TRBJ2-5; perhaps D is TRBD1 or TRBD2 (5 bases each). Germline V CDR1 and CDR2: SNHLY, FYNNEI. Trimming removed 5 bases from V and 1 base from J, with 11 bases in between. The CDR3 has 14 residues. The CDR3 region is CASSWDGIQETQYF. The CDR3 coding sequence is TGTGCCAGCAGTTGGGACGGAATCCAAGAGACCCAGTACTTC.

This clonotype was counted only a few times. The V and J genes are TRBV5-1 and TRBJ2-3, with 7 bases fitting TRBD2. The CDR3 contains 16 residues. Germline CDR1 and CDR2: SGHRS and YFSETQ. Unmatched junction bases numbered 10, after V lost 0 bases and J lost 6 bases. The CDR3 reads CASSLDPLVGGDTQYF. DNA for the CDR3: TGCGCCAGCAGCTTGGATCCCCTGGTCGGGGGGGATACGCAGTATTTT.

The chain combines TRBV12-3 or TRBV12-4 with TRBJ2-5; D gene uncertain. V lost 3 bases and J 5 bases, leaving 10 bases between the germline ends. The length of the CDR3 is 13 residues. The CDR3 here is CASSFYGPETQYF. CDR3 nucleotides: TGTGCCAGCAGTTTTTATGGGCCGGAGACCCAGTACTTC.

This clonotype has ten or more counts. This sequence joins TRBV28 and TRBJ1-2, with D perhaps TRBD1 (5 bases). The CDR3 spans 14 residues. Germline loops: CDR1 MDHEN, CDR2 SYDVKM. V was cut by 6 bases and J by 4 bases, with 15 bases left in between. CDR3 coding DNA: TGTGCCAGCAGCAGGACAACTCGTGTCTATGGCTACACCTTC. Translating gives CASSRTTRVYGYTF.

This clonotype was counted ten times or more. V usage is TRBV6-5 and J usage is TRBJ1-5; 12 positions agree with TRBD1. V lost 2 bases, J lost 5 bases, and 4 bases stayed unmatched. CDR1 and CDR2 from the germline V gene are MNHEY and SVGAGI. The CDR3 length is 16 residues. CDR3 DNA sequence: TGTGCCAGCAGTTACCTGGGACAGGGGGCTGATCAGCCCCAGCATTTT. Translation: CASSYLGQGADQPQHF.

This clonotype was recorded many times. A junction end diverges from the germline sequence, so it may reflect a read error. The chain couples TRBV7-9 to TRBJ1-4; unclear D gene. The CDR3 length is 15 residues. Germline V gene lookup returns CDR1 SEHNR and CDR2 FQNEAQ (reference sequence). The CDR3 coding sequence is TGTGCCAGCAGCTTAGCCGGTGACACTAATGGAAAACTGTTTTTT. It translates to CASSLAGDTNGKLFF.

This clonotype was recorded at least ten times. The chain links TRBV25-1 to TRBJ1-6; D not certain. The CDR3 runs to 14 residues. Germline V lookup: CDR1 MGHDK, CDR2 SYGVNS. V was cut by 8 bases and J by 10 bases, with 18 bases left in between. In DNA form, the CDR3 reads TGTGCCAGCCGAAGGGAGGTTCCCCAATCACCCCTCCACTTT. It translates to CASRREVPQSPLHF.

This clonotype was observed at least ten times. V is TRBV12-3 or TRBV12-4 and J is TRBJ2-1; TRBD2 matches 7 bases. V gave up 6 bases and J gave up 1 base; unmatched junction bases: 9. The CDR3 is 16 residues long. The CDR3 loop is CASSPEWGGSYNEQFF. In nucleotides, the CDR3 is TGTGCCAGCAGCCCTGAGTGGGGGGGGTCCTACAATGAGCAGTTCTTC.

This clonotype was counted at least ten times. V is TRBV28 and J is TRBJ1-2; no reliable D call. CDR3 size: 14 residues. Germline V gene sequence: CDR1 MDHEN, CDR2 SYDVKM. Trimming stripped 6 bases from V and 8 bases from J, with 19 bases between. The CDR3 region has the DNA TGTGCCAGCAGCAAAGGACTTCTGATGGGGGGCTACACCTTC. This sequence encodes CASSKGLLMGGYTF.

This clonotype was seen at least ten times. The chain uses TRBV2 and TRBJ2-7; 8 nucleotides align to TRBD1. Germline assignment: CDR1 SNHLY and CDR2 FYNNEI. V dropped 6 bases and J dropped 2; count of bases not matched to a gene: 12. The CDR3 extends over 16 amino acids. The CDR3 spells CASSKGRLTGAYEQYF. CDR3 bases: TGTGCCAGCAGCAAAGGGCGGTTGACAGGGGCCTACGAGCAGTACTTC. Full variable domain (rest looked up from reference TRBV2 and TRBJ2-7): EPEVTQTPSHQVTQMGQEVILRCVPISNHLYFYWYRQILGQKVEFLVSFYNNEISEKSEIFDDQFSVERPDGSNFTLKIRSTKLEDSAMYFCASSKGRLTGAYEQYFGPGTRLTVT.

The chain carries TRBV6-5 and TRBJ2-5; tentatively, D is TRBD1 (5 bases). Per the germline V gene, CDR1 is MNHEY and CDR2 is SVGAGI. The CDR3 runs to 17 residues. Trimming cost V 4 bases and J 5 bases, with 23 bases left between them. The CDR3, as DNA: TGTGCCAGCAGTTCGAACCGGATCAGGGCGAAAGGGGAGACCCAGTACTTC. Residues: CASSSNRIRAKGETQYF.

J is TRBJ2-4 and V is TRBV6-5; 11 bases are shared with TRBD1. Germline CDR1 is MNHEY and CDR2 is SVGAGI. After removal of 4 bases from V and 3 bases from J, the junction contained 5 bases not matched to a gene. This CDR3 comprises 16 residues. The CDR3 loop is CASSWTGGGSKNIQYF. The CDR3 DNA reads as TGTGCCAGCAGTTGGACAGGGGGCGGGAGCAAAAACATTCAGTACTTC.

This clonotype was seen at least ten times. The chain combines TRBV19 with TRBJ2-1, with a possible D match to TRBD1 (6 bases). Per germline, CDR1 LNHDA and CDR2 SQIVND (reference sequence). The CDR3 is 16 residues long. V lost 5 bases and J lost 3, with 17 bases in between. CDR3 sequence: CASSPPLPQGYNEQFF. CDR3 DNA: TGTGCCAGTAGTCCCCCCTTGCCACAGGGCTACAATGAGCAGTTCTTC.

This clonotype appeared many times. The genes are TRBV15 and TRBJ2-2, with D uncertain. The length of the CDR3 is 14 residues. V was clipped by 0 bases and J by 6 bases, with 8 bases between them. Germline V gene lookup returns CDR1 LNHNV and CDR2 YYDKDF (reference sequence). CDR3 in DNA: TGTGCCACCAGCAGAGATCGGGCAGCCGGGGAGCTGTTTTTT. Translation gives CATSRDRAAGELFF.

With regard to this clonotype: Given a much more abundant clone one base away, this may be a read error. The rearrangement uses TRBV28 and TRBJ2-5, with 8 bases lining up with TRBD1. The CDR3 contains 15 residues. CDR1 is MDHEN and CDR2 is SYDVKM in the germline V gene. The V segment lost 7 bases and the J segment 3 bases; nucleotides outside the gene matches: 10. The CDR3 DNA reads as TGTGCCAGCACTCCTAACCCGGACAGGGAAGAGACCCAGTACTTC. Translating gives CASTPNPDREETQYF.

This clonotype was counted at least ten times. One end of the junction does not line up with germline, which may come from a read error. The chain is built from TRBV5-1 and TRBJ2-3; D unclear. The CDR3 extends over 11 amino acids. Germline V lookup: CDR1 SGHRS, CDR2 YFSETQ. In DNA form, the CDR3 reads TGTGCCAGCAGCCGCACAGATACGCAGTATTTT. This encodes CASSRTDTQYF.

This clonotype was counted between two and nine times. DNA of the CDR3: TGTGCCAGCAGCGTAGGGGCGGAGAGGGCCTACACAGATACGCAGTATTTT. It yields the protein CASSVGAERAYTDTQYF. V is TRBV9 and J is TRBJ2-3; D is possibly TRBD2 (5 bases). Per germline, CDR1 SGDLS and CDR2 YYNGEE. Trimming removed 0 bases from V and 2 bases from J, with 16 bases in between. The CDR3 sequence is 17 residues long.

Many counts were recorded for this clonotype. V is TRBV6-5 and J is TRBJ2-3; D is possibly TRBD1 (6 bases). V was shortened by 2 bases and J by 3 bases, with 18 bases between the two germline ends. The CDR3 consists of 17 residues. In germline, CDR1 is MNHEY, CDR2 SVGAGI. As DNA, the CDR3 is TGTGCCAGCAGTTACGGACGGTGGGGGCGCGAGACAGATACGCAGTATTTT. Protein: CASSYGRWGRETDTQYF.

The rearrangement uses TRBV7-2 and TRBJ2-7; the match to TRBD1 covers 12 bases. Germline V CDR1 and CDR2: SGHTA, FQGNSA. Losses at the gene ends were 5 bases for V and 5 bases for J; bases not matched to a gene: 10. The CDR3 length is 16 residues. The CDR3 DNA sequence: TGTGCCAGCAGCACCCGGGACAGGGGGCGCGTAAACGAGCAGTACTTC. It translates to CASSTRDRGRVNEQYF.

This clonotype was picked up many times. The rearrangement joins TRBV20-1 to TRBJ2-7, with 7 bases lining up with TRBD1. In germline, CDR1 is DFQATT, CDR2 SNEGSKA (reference sequence). The trim removed 4 bases at V and 4 bases at J, leaving 7 bases unmatched. CDR3 length: 13 amino acids. This CDR3 reads CSAMRQGVYEQYF. In nucleotides, the CDR3 is TGCAGTGCTATGCGGCAGGGGGTTTACGAGCAGTACTTC.

This clonotype was observed at least ten times. This chain uses TRBV29-1 with TRBJ2-3; no firm D call. Germline values: CDR1 SQVTM, CDR2 ANQGSEA. CDR3 size: 10 residues. The ends were cut back, 7 bases at V and 2 bases at J, with 4 bases in the middle. The CDR3 sequence: CSGHTDTQYF. In DNA, the CDR3 is TGCAGCGGCCACACAGATACGCAGTATTTT.